Reported below is one TCR beta chain. This sample stems from a study of blood T cells in healthy people across ages. Germline lookup yields CDR1 LNHDA and CDR2 SQIVND (reference sequence). The CDR3 consists of 14 residues. The junction had 6 bases not matched to a gene; V was cut back by 6 bases and J by 5 bases. Through a sample-barcoded 5' primer and a J-beta primer mix, a second PCR was run for roughly 6 to 12 cycles. TCRdb reprocessed the 5' RACE reads via MiXCR and lists one record per CDR3 protein. The sample holds 500,000 to 650,000 distinct CDR3 sequences, about 29% seen once. This sample also belongs to another study, concerning T cells of mothers and their children.

This sequence joins TRBV19 and TRBJ2-5, with 10 bases identical to TRBD1. The material sequenced was blood. The receptor's source is a boy aged 2 to 9 in good health. The CDR3 DNA follows: TGTGCCAGTAGCGGACAGGGGGGTATTGAGACCCAGTACTTC. Translating gives CASSGQGGIETQYF.